A single sample is the source of the 10 T cell receptor beta chains below, sequenced in a study of CD8+CD57+ T cells in acquired aplastic anemia. Profiling that covered TCR beta VDJ and CDR3 relied on genomic DNA as its template. MiXCR was run by TCRdb on the reads, yielding one entry per CDR3 protein. The sample yields 250,000 to 300,000 distinct CDR3 sequences, 55% to 60% seen once. Sequenced: sorted CD4+, CD8+, or CD8+CD57+ T cells (not recorded which) from PBMCs. These receptors all stem from a human donor with severe aplastic anemia or a healthy control (not recorded which).

J is TRBJ2-7 and V is TRBV25-1, with TRBD1 matching 7 bases. Per germline, CDR1 MGHDK and CDR2 SYGVNS. V was pared by 1 base and J by 2 bases, with 11 bases of the junction left unmatched. The CDR3 totals 17 residues. CDR3 bases: TGTGCCAGCAGTGAATGGAGGAATCCAGGGGGAACCTACGAGCAGTACTTC. Translation gives CASSEWRNPGGTYEQYF.

The chain uses TRBV19 and TRBJ1-1; D is uncertain. V lost 7 bases and J 0 bases, leaving 12 bases between the germline ends. The length of the CDR3 is 14 residues. Per the germline V gene, CDR1 is LNHDA and CDR2 is SQIVND (reference sequence). The CDR3 bases are TGTGCCAGTAAAAGGGAAAGTGTGAACACTGAAGCTTTCTTT. As protein: CASKRESVNTEAFF.

The gene calls are TRBV6-5 and TRBJ1-6; 7 bases are a match to TRBD1. The CDR3 extends over 16 amino acids. Germline-derived CDR1 and CDR2 are MNHEY and SVGAGI. V lost 6 bases and J lost 7; bases outside the gene matches: 12. This chain's CDR3 is CASRTNRGRDNSPLHF. The CDR3 bases are TGTGCCAGCAGGACAAACAGGGGCAGGGACAATTCACCCCTCCACTTT.

At least ten counts were recorded for this clonotype. The chain uses TRBV19 and TRBJ2-2; D possibly matches TRBD1 or TRBD2 (5 bases each). V was shortened by 1 base and J by 5 bases, with 11 bases between the two germline ends. The CDR3 loop spans 15 amino acids. CDR1 LNHDA and CDR2 SQIVND come from the germline V gene (reference sequence). The CDR3 sequence: CASSIGRRQTGELFF. CDR3 sequence (DNA): TGTGCCAGTAGTATAGGGAGGCGACAGACCGGGGAGCTGTTTTTT.

The genes are TRBV12-3 or TRBV12-4 and TRBJ2-7; TRBD2 aligns across 7 bases. The length of the CDR3 is 14 residues. The V gene end was trimmed by 3 bases and the J gene end by 2 bases; junction bases not matched to a gene: 4. This CDR3 is CASSLGGEPYEQYF. CDR3 DNA sequence: TGTGCCAGCAGTTTGGGAGGGGAGCCCTACGAGCAGTACTTC.

This clonotype has at least ten counts. The chain is built from TRBV24-1 and TRBJ2-5; 7 bases match TRBD1. The CDR3 sequence is 15 residues long. The junction had 4 bases not matched to a gene; V was cut back by 3 bases and J by 1 base. Per the germline V gene, CDR1 is KGHDR and CDR2 is SFDVKD. This CDR3 reads CATSDTTGFQETQYF. The DNA for the CDR3 is TGTGCCACCAGTGATACGACAGGGTTCCAAGAGACCCAGTACTTC.

This rearrangement joins TRBV19 to TRBJ2-1, with D possibly called TRBD1 or TRBD2 (5 bases each). Germline CDR1 LNHDA, CDR2 SQIVND (reference sequence). Between the trimmed V and J ends, which lost 10 bases and 6 bases, there was a span of 13 bases. The CDR3 sequence is 12 residues long. The CDR3 DNA follows: TGTGCCACCAGGGACGGACTCAATGAGCAGTTCTTC. Translated, it gives CATRDGLNEQFF.

The gene calls are TRBV24-1 and TRBJ2-6; TRBD1 matches at 7 bases. Trimming removed 4 bases from V and 2 bases from J; junction bases left unmatched: 4. Germline lookup yields CDR1 KGHDR and CDR2 SFDVKD. The CDR3 has 16 amino acids. CDR3 residues: CATSDPTGPGANVLTF. As DNA, the CDR3 is TGTGCCACCAGTGACCCGACAGGGCCTGGGGCCAACGTCCTGACTTTC.

About this clonotype: At one end the junction does not follow the germline gene, possibly because of a read error. The V call is TRBV5-1, the J call TRBJ2-2; maybe TRBD1 (6 bases). Germline V gives CDR1 SGHRS, CDR2 YFSETQ. CDR3 length: 17 amino acids. The CDR3 spells CASSRLTGLPNTGELFF. Written as DNA, the CDR3 is TGTGCCAGCAGCCGACTGACAGGCCTACCGAACACCGGGGAGCTGTTTTTT.

This clonotype was recorded many times. The rearrangement joins TRBV7-9 to TRBJ2-3; the D gene is possibly TRBD1 (6 bases). The CDR3 loop spans 13 amino acids. Germline lookup yields CDR1 SEHNR and CDR2 FQNEAQ (reference sequence). Trimming cost V 4 bases and J 11 bases, with 16 bases left between them. CDR3 sequence reads: CASSSKGQGMQYF. The DNA for the CDR3 is TGTGCCAGCAGCTCTAAGGGGCAGGGGATGCAGTATTTT.